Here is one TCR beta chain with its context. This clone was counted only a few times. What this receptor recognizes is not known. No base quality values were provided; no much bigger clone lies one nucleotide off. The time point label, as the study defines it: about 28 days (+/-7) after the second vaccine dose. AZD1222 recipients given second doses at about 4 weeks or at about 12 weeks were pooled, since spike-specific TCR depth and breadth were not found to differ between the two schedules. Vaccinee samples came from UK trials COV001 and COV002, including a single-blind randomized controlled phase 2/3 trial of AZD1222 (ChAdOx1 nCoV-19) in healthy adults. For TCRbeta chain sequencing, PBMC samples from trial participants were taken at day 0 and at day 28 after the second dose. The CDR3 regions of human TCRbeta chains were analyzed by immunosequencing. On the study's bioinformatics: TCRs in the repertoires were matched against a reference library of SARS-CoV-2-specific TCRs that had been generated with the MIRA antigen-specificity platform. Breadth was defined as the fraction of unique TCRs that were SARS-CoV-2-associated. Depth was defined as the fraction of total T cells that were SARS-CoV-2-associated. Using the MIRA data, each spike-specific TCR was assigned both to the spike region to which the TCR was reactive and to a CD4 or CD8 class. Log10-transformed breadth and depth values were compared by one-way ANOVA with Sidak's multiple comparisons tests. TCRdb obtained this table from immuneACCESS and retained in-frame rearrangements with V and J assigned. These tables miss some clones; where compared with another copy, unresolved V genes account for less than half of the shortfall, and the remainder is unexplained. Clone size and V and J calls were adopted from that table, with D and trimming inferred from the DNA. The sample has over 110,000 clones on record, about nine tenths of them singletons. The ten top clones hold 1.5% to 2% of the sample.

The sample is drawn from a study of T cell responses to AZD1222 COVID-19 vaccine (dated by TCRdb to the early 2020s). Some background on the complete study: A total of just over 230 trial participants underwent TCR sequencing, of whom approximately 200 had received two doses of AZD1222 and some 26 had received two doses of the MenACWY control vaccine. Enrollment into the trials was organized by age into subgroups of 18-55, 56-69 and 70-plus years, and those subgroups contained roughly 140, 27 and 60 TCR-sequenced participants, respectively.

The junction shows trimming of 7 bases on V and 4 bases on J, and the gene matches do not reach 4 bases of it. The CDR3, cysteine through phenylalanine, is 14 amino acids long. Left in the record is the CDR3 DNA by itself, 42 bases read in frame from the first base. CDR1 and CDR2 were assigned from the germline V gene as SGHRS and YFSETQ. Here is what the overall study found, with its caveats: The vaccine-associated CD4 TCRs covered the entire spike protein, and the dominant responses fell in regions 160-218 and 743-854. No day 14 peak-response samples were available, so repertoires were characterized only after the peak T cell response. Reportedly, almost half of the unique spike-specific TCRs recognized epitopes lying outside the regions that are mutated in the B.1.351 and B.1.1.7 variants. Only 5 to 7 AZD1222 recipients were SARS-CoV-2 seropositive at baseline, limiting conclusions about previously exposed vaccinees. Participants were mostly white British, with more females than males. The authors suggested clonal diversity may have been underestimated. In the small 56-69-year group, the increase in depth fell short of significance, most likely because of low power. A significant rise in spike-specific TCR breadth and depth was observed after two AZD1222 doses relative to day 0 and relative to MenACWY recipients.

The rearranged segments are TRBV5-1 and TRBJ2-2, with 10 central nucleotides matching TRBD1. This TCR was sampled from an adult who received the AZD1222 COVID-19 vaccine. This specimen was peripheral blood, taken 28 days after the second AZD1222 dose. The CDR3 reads CASSGTGVTGELFF. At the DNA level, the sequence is TGCGCCAGCTCCGGGACAGGGGTCACCGGGGAGCTGTTTTTT.